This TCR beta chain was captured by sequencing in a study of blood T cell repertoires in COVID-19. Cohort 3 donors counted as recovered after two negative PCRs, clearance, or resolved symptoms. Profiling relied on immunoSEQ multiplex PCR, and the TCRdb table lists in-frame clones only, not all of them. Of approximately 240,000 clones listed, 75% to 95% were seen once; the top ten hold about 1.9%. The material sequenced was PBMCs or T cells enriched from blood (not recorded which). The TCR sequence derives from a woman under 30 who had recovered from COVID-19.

This CDR3 is CASSLMTGAGETQYF. CDR3 DNA: TGTGCCAGCAGTTTGATGACAGGGGCCGGAGAGACCCAGTACTTC. The chain recombines TRBV28 with TRBJ2-5; TRBD1 aligns across 8 bases. The J segment lost 4 bases and the V segment lost 3 bases, leaving 7 bases of the junction unmatched. The CDR3 consists of 15 residues. The germline gives CDR1 MDHEN, CDR2 SYDVKM.